This paragraph covers one T cell receptor beta chain sequence. Antigen unknown. The sample originates from a study of response to subunit inactivated influenza vaccine. Study results and caveats: A suggestion made by the authors is that each seasonal influenza vaccination recruits few new T cells.

TCRdb fed the RT-PCR reads into MiXCR, producing one record per CDR3 protein. The data show approximately 170,000 distinct CDR3 sequences, approximately 14% seen once. Germline CDR1 MGHDK, CDR2 SYGVNS. V was pared by 1 base and J by 3 bases, with 25 bases between. The CDR3 sequence is 19 residues long. Sequencing used CD8+ T cells sorted from PBMCs, obtained roughly 5 days after vaccination. This sequence originates from a man aged 45 to 65 who received an inactivated influenza vaccine. The J gene is TRBJ2-7, the V gene TRBV25-1, with D perhaps given as TRBD1 or TRBD2 (6 bases each). Here the CDR3 DNA reads TGTGCCAGCAGTGAATCGGGGGCGAGAGGGGACCTTTCGAACTACGAGCAGTACTTC. Translating it yields CASSESGARGDLSNYEQYF.